These 3 T cell receptor beta chains share one sample of origin, sequenced in a study of shared clonotypes between healthy human individuals. TCRdb's copy holds only in-frame clones and misses some; the assay was immunoSEQ multiplex PCR. Here the sample spans approximately 350,000 clones, about 97% being singletons. Sequenced: memory CD8+ T cells sorted from blood. Documented subset: CD45RO+ cells pooled with CCR7-negative TemRA cells. These receptors were obtained from a man aged 30 to 39 in good health.

The genes are TRBV5-1 and TRBJ2-7; TRBD2 matches 8 bases. The ends lost 3 bases at V and 0 bases at J; junction bases unmatched: 2. The CDR3 covers 14 residues. CDR1 is SGHRS, CDR2 YFSETQ, per germline. In nucleotides, the CDR3 is TGCGCCAGCAGCTGGAGCGGGAGCTCCTACGAGCAGTACTTC. It translates to CASSWSGSSYEQYF.

The chain employs TRBV28 and TRBJ2-5, with D possibly matching TRBD2 (5 bases). CDR3 length: 12 amino acids. Trimming cost V 7 bases and J 4 bases, with 10 bases left between them. Germline V gene data show CDR1 as MDHEN and CDR2 as SYDVKM. CDR3 nucleotide sequence: TGTGCCAGCATCCCCGCGGGAGAGACCCAGTACTTC. Translated: CASIPAGETQYF.

In the case of this clone: This sample also contains other DNA sequences that code for the same CDR3. This chain uses TRBV28 with TRBJ1-5; D is possibly TRBD1 (6 bases). V was clipped by 6 bases and J by 2 bases, with 11 bases between them. CDR1 is MDHEN and CDR2 is SYDVKM in the germline V gene. The CDR3 contains 14 residues. The CDR3 region has the DNA TGTGCCAGCAGCCTCAGGGGTGGCAATCAGCCCCAGCATTTT. Protein sequence: CASSLRGGNQPQHF. The complete variable domain, with remaining parts taken from reference TRBV28 and TRBJ1-5, reads DVKVTQSSRYLVKRTGEKVFLECVQDMDHENMFWYRQDPGLGLRLIYFSYDVKMKEKGDIPEGYSVSREKKERFSLILESASTNQTSMYLCASSLRGGNQPQHFGDGTRLSIL.